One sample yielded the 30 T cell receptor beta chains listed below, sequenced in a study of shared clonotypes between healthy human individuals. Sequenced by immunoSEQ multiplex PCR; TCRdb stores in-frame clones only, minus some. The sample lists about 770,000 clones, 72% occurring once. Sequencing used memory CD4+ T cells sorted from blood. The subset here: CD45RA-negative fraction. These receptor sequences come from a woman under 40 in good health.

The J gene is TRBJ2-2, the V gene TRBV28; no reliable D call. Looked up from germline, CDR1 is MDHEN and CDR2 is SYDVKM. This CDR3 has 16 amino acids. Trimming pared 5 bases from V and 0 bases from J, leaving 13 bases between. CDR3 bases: TGTGCCAGCAGTCGTAACCGGGCTGCGAACACCGGGGAGCTGTTTTTT. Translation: CASSRNRAANTGELFF. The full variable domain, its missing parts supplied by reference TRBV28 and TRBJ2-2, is DVKVTQSSRYLVKRTGEKVFLECVQDMDHENMFWYRQDPGLGLRLIYFSYDVKMKEKGDIPEGYSVSREKKERFSLILESASTNQTSMYLCASSRNRAANTGELFFGEGSRLTVL.

The CDR3 bases are TGTGCCAGCAGGCGAGGACAGGGATGGAACACCGGGGAGCTGTTTTTT. Protein product: CASRRGQGWNTGELFF. The chain carries TRBV2 and TRBJ2-2; TRBD1 matches at 8 bases. The germline CDR1 and CDR2 sequences are SNHLY and FYNNEI. Losses at the gene ends were 6 bases for V and 1 base for J; bases not matched to a gene: 7. CDR3 length: 16 amino acids.

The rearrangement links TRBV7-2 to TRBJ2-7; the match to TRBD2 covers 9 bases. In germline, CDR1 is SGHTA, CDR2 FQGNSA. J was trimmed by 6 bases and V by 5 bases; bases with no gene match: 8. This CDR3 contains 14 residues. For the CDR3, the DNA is TGTGCCAGCAGCCTCCGGCGGGAGGGGTTCGAGCAGTACTTC. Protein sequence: CASSLRREGFEQYF.

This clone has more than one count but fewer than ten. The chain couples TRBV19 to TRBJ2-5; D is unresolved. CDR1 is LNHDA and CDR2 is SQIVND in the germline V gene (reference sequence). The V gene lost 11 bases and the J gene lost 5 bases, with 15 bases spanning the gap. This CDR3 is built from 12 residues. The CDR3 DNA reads TGTGCCGTACGCATGAATGGTGAGACCCAGTACTTC. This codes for CAVRMNGETQYF.

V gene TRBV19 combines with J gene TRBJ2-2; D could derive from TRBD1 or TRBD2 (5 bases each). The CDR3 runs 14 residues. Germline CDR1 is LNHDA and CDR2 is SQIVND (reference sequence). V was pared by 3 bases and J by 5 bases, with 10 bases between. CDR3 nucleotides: TGTGCCAGTAGTATGGAAGGGACGACCGGGGAGCTGTTTTTT. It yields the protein CASSMEGTTGELFF.

CDR3 residues: CASSVNYNQPQHF. The CDR3 nucleotides are TGTGCCAGCAGTGTCAATTACAATCAGCCCCAGCATTTT. V gene TRBV2 combines with J gene TRBJ1-5, with no clear D. Deletions cut 4 bases from V and 3 bases from J, with 7 bases between. CDR1 is SNHLY and CDR2 is FYNNEI in the germline V gene. The CDR3 is made up of 13 amino acids.

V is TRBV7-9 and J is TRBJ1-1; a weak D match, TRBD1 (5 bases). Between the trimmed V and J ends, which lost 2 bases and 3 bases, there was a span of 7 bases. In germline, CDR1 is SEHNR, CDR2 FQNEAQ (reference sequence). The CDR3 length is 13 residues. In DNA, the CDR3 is TGTGCCAGCAGCTTACTGACAGACACTGAAGCTTTCTTT. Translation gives CASSLLTDTEAFF.

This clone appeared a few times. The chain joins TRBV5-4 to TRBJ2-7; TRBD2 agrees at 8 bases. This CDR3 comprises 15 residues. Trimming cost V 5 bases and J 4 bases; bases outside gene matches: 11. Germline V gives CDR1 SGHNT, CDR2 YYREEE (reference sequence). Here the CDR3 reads CASSPDSGTPYEQYF. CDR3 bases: TGTGCCAGCAGTCCAGATAGCGGGACCCCATACGAGCAGTACTTC.

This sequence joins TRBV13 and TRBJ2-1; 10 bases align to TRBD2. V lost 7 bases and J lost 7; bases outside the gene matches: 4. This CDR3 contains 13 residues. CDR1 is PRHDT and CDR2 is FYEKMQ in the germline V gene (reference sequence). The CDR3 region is CASILAGRNEQFF. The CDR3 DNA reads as TGTGCCAGCATACTAGCGGGACGAAATGAGCAGTTCTTC.

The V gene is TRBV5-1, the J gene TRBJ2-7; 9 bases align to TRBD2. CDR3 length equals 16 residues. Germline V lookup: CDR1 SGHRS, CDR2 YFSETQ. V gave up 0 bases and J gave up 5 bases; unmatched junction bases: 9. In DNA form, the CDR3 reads TGCGCCAGCAGCTTGGGGGGTAGCGGGAGTTCGGACGAGCAGTACTTC. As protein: CASSLGGSGSSDEQYF.

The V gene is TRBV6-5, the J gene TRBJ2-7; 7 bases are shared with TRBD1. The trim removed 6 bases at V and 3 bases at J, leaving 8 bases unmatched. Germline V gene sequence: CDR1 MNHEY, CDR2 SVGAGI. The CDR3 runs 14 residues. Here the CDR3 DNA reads TGTGCCAGCAGAACGACAGGGATCCTCTACGAGCAGTACTTC. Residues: CASRTTGILYEQYF.

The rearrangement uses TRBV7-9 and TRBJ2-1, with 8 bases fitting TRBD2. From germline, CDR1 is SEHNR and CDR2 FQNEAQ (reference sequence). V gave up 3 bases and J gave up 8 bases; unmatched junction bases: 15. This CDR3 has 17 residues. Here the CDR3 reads CASSFLAGQPPGDEQFF. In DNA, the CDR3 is TGTGCCAGCAGCTTTTTAGCGGGACAACCCCCTGGCGATGAGCAGTTCTTC. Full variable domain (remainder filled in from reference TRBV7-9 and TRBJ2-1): DTGVSQNPRHKITKRGQNVTFRCDPISEHNRLYWYRQTLGQGPEFLTYFQNEAQLEKSRLLSDRFSAERPKGSFSTLEIQRTEQGDSAMYLCASSFLAGQPPGDEQFFGPGTRLTVL.

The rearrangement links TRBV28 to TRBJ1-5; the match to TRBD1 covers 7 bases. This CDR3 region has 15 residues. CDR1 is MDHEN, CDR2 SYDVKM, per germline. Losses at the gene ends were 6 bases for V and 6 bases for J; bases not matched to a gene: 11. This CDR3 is CASRTLTGLRQPQHF. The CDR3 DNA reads TGTGCCAGCAGGACATTGACAGGGTTGCGTCAGCCCCAGCATTTT. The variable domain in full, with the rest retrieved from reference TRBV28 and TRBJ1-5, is DVKVTQSSRYLVKRTGEKVFLECVQDMDHENMFWYRQDPGLGLRLIYFSYDVKMKEKGDIPEGYSVSREKKERFSLILESASTNQTSMYLCASRTLTGLRQPQHFGDGTRLSIL.

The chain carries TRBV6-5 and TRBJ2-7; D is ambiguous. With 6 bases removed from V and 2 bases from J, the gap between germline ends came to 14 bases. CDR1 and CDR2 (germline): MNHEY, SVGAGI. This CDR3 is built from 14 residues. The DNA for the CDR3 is TGTGCCAGCAGACCCTTGGGAACCACCTACGAGCAGTACTTC. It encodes CASRPLGTTYEQYF.

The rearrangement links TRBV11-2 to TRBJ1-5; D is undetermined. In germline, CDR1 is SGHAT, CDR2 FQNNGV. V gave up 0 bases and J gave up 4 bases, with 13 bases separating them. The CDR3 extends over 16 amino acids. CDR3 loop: CASSLDHSLKNQPQHF. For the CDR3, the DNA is TGTGCCAGCAGCTTAGATCACAGCTTGAAAAATCAGCCCCAGCATTTT.

CDR3 in DNA: TGTGCCAGCTCACCAACTAGAACAGATACGCAGTATTTT. It is translated as CASSPTRTDTQYF. The chain joins TRBV18 to TRBJ2-3; a weak D match, TRBD2 (5 bases). This CDR3 has 13 amino acids. The germline CDR1 and CDR2 sequences are KGHSH and LQKENI. With 2 bases removed from V and 3 bases from J, the gap between germline ends came to 6 bases.

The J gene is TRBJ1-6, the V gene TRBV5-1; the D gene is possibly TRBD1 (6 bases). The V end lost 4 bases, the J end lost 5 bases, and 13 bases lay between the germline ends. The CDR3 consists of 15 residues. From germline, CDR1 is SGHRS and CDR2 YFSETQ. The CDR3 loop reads CASSNRGRNNSPLHF. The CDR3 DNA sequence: TGCGCCAGCAGCAACCGGGGGCGCAATAATTCACCCCTCCACTTT.

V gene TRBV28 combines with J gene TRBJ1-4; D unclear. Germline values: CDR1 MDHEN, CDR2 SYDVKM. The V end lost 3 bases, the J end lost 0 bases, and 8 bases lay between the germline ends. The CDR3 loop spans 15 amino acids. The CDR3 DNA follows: TGTGCCAGCAGTTTTCCCAAGGCAACTAATGAAAAACTGTTTTTT. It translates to CASSFPKATNEKLFF.

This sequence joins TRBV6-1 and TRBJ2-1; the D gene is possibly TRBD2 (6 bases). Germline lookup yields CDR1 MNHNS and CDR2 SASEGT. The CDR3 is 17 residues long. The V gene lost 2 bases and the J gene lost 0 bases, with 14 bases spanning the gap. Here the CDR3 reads CASSERGPTSSYNEQFF. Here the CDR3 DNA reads TGTGCCAGCAGTGAACGAGGACCGACTAGCTCCTACAATGAGCAGTTCTTC.

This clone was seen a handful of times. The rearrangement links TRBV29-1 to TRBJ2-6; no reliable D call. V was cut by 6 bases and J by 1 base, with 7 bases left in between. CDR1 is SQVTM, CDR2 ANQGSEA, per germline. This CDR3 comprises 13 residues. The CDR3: CSVPGSGANVLTF. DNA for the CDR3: TGCAGCGTGCCTGGGTCTGGGGCCAACGTCCTGACTTTC.

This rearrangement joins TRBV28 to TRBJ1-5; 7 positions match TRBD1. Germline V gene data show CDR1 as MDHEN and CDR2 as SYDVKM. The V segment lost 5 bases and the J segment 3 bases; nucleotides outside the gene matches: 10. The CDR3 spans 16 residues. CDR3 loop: CASSQDVQGDNQPQHF. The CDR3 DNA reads TGTGCCAGCAGTCAGGATGTCCAGGGGGACAATCAGCCCCAGCATTTT. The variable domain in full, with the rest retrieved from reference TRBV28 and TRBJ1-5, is DVKVTQSSRYLVKRTGEKVFLECVQDMDHENMFWYRQDPGLGLRLIYFSYDVKMKEKGDIPEGYSVSREKKERFSLILESASTNQTSMYLCASSQDVQGDNQPQHFGDGTRLSIL.

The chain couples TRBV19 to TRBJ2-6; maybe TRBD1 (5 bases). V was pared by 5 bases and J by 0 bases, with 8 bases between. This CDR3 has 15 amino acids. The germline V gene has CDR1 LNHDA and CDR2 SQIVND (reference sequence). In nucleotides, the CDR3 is TGTGCCAGTAGTCCCCAGGGCTCTGGGGCCAACGTCCTGACTTTC. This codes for CASSPQGSGANVLTF.

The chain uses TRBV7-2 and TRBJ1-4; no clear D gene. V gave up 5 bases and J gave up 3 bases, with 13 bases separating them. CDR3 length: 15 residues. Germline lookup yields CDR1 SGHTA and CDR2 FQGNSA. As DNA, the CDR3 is TGTGCCAGCAGCACCTATCTTGGGCCTAATGAAAAACTGTTTTTT. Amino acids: CASSTYLGPNEKLFF.

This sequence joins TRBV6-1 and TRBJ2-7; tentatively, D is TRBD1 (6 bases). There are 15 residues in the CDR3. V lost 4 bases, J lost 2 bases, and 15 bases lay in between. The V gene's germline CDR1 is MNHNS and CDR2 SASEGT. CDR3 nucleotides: TGTGCCAGCAGTGCCCGCGCTGGGGGCCCCTACGAGCAGTACTTC. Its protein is CASSARAGGPYEQYF.

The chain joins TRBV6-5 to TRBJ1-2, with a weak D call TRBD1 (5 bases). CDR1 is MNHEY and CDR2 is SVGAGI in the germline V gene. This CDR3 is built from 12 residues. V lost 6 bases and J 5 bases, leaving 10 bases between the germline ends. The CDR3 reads CASSPGPYGYTF. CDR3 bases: TGTGCCAGCAGCCCGGGACCGTATGGCTACACCTTC.

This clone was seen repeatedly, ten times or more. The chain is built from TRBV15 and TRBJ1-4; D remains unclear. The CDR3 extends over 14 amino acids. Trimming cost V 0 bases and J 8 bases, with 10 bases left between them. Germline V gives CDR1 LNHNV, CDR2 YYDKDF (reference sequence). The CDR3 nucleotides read TGTGCCACCAGCAGAGATCGTGGGGTCGAAAAACTGTTTTTT. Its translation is CATSRDRGVEKLFF.

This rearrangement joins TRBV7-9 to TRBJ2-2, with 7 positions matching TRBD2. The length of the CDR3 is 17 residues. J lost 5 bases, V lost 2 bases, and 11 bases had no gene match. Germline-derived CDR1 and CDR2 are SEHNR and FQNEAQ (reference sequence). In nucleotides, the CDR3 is TGTGCCAGCAGCTTACTCCACTTAGGGGAGGGGACCGGGGAGCTGTTTTTT. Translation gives CASSLLHLGEGTGELFF.

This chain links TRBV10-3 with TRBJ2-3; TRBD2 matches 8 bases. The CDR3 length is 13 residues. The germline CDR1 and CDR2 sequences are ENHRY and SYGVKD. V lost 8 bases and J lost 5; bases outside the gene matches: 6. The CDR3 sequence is CAIGTRREDTQYF. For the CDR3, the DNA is TGTGCCATCGGGACTAGGCGGGAAGATACGCAGTATTTT.

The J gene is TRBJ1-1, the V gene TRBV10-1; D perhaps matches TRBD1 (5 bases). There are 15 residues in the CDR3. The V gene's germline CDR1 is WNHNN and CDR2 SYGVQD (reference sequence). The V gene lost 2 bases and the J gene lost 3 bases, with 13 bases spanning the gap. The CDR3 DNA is TGCGCCAGCAGTGAGAACAGGAGGCCGTACACTGAAGCTTTCTTT. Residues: CASSENRRPYTEAFF.

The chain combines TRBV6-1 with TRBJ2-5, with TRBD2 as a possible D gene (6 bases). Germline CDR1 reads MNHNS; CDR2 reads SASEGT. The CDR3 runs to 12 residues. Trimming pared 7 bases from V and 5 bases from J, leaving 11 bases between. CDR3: CASNIRGETQYF. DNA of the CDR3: TGTGCCAGCAACATCCGGGGGGAGACCCAGTACTTC.